These 5 T cell receptor beta chains were all obtained from the same sample, sequenced in a study of response to subunit inactivated influenza vaccine (dated by TCRdb to the late 2010s). Library method: RT-PCR. The sample was run on an Illumina HiSeq 2500. TCRdb passed the public sequencing reads through fastp at Q25 and MiXCR, retaining productive beta sequences. Merged by CDR3 protein, the rows form single entries marked with the most common genes and DNA. The sample records 170,000 or so distinct CDR3 sequences, around a tenth of which are singletons. The ten top clones hold under 40% of the sample. The sample here was CD8+ T cells sorted from PBMCs, taken about 24 months after vaccination. All receptors come from a man between 45 and 75 years old who received an inactivated influenza vaccine. Donor details come from another sample of the same person, matched by shared clones.

The chain is built from TRBV6-1 and TRBJ1-1; the D is unclear. CDR1 and CDR2 from the germline V gene are MNHNS and SASEGT. Trimming took off 0 bases at V and 1 base at J, with 6 bases between the two ends. This CDR3 has 14 residues. This CDR3 reads CASSEAWWNTEAFF. DNA of the CDR3: TGTGCCAGCAGTGAAGCGTGGTGGAACACTGAAGCTTTCTTT.

This clonotype turned up a few times. The chain couples TRBV20-1 to TRBJ1-1, with D possibly being TRBD1 (6 bases). The CDR3 is 17 amino acids. V shed 6 bases and J shed 0 bases, with 23 bases lying between them. The germline V gene encodes CDR1 DFQATT and CDR2 SNEGSKA (reference sequence). The CDR3 loop is CSAGRQGDIYLNTEAFF. The CDR3 bases are TGCAGTGCCGGGCGCCAAGGGGACATTTATTTGAACACTGAAGCTTTCTTT.

This clonotype was seen only a few times. The rearrangement links TRBV2 to TRBJ2-3; D is perhaps TRBD2 (6 bases). Germline-derived CDR1 and CDR2 are SNHLY and FYNNEI. CDR3 length: 15 amino acids. Trimming pared 7 bases from V and 0 bases from J, leaving 14 bases between. The DNA for the CDR3 is TGTGCCAGCACCGAAGAAGGGACTAGCACAGATACGCAGTATTTT. Translated: CASTEEGTSTDTQYF.

V is TRBV19 and J is TRBJ1-1, with 7 bases fitting TRBD1. V was clipped by 5 bases and J by 7 bases; unmatched bases: 7. The CDR3 sequence is 13 residues long. The germline V gene encodes CDR1 LNHDA and CDR2 SQIVND (reference sequence). The chain's CDR3 is CASSYGQASEAFF. CDR3 nucleotide sequence: TGTGCCAGTAGTTACGGACAGGCGAGTGAAGCTTTCTTT. The full variable domain, its missing parts supplied by reference TRBV19 and TRBJ1-1, is DGGITQSPKYLFRKEGQNVTLSCEQNLNHDAMYWYRQDPGQGLRLIYYSQIVNDFQKGDIAEGYSVSREKKESFPLTVTSAQKNPTAFYLCASSYGQASEAFFGQGTRLTVV.

The chain employs TRBV28 and TRBJ2-7, with a weak D call TRBD2 (6 bases). Germline CDR1 MDHEN, CDR2 SYDVKM. The CDR3 totals 13 residues. V dropped 4 bases and J dropped 4 bases, with 11 bases sitting between them. CDR3 sequence (DNA): TGTGCCAGCAGTTCCCTGGCGGGGTACGAGCAGTACTTC. Its translation is CASSSLAGYEQYF. Complete variable domain (other parts from reference TRBV28 and TRBJ2-7): DVKVTQSSRYLVKRTGEKVFLECVQDMDHENMFWYRQDPGLGLRLIYFSYDVKMKEKGDIPEGYSVSREKKERFSLILESASTNQTSMYLCASSSLAGYEQYFGPGTRLTVT.